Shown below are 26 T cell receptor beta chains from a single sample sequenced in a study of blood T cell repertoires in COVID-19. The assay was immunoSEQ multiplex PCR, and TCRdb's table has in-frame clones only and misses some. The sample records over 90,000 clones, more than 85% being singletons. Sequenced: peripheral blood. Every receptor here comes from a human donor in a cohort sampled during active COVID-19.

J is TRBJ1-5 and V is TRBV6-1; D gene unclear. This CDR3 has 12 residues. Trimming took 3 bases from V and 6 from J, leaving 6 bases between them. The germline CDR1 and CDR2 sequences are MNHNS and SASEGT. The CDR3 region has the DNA TGTGCCAGCAGTGAGGCCGTTCAGCCCCAGCATTTT. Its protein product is CASSEAVQPQHF.

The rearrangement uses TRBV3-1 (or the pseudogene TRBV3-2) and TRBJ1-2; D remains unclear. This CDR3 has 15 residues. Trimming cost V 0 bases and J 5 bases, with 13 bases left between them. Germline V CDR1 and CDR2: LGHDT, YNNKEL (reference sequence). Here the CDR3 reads CASSQDPGIQYGYTF. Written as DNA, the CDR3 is TGTGCCAGCAGCCAAGATCCGGGGATTCAGTATGGCTACACCTTC.

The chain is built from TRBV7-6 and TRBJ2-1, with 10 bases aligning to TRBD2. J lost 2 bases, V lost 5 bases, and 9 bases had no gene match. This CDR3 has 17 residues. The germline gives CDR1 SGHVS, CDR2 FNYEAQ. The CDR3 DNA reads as TGTGCCAGCAGCACCAATCTAGCGGGAGTCCCCTACAATGAGCAGTTCTTC. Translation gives CASSTNLAGVPYNEQFF.

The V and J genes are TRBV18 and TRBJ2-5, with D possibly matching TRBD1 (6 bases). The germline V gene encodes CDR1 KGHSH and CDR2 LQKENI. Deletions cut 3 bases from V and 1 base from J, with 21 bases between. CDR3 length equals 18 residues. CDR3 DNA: TGTGCCAGCTCACCGACAGCATGGGCAGGGGTTTTCCAAGAGACCCAGTACTTC. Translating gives CASSPTAWAGVFQETQYF.

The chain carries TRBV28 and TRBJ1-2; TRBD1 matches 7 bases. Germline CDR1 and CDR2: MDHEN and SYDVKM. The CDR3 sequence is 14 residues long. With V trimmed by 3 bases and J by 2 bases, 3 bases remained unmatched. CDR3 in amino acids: CASSFEGANYGYTF. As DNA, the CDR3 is TGTGCCAGCAGTTTCGAGGGGGCGAACTATGGCTACACCTTC.

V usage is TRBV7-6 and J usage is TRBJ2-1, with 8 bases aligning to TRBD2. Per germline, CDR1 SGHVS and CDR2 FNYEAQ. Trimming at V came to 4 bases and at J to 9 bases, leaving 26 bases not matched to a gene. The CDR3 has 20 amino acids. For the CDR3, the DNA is TGTGCCAGCAGCTCCGGTACCCGGGGGGGGAAGGCTCGTCCGATACCTGAGCAGTTCTTC. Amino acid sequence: CASSSGTRGGKARPIPEQFF. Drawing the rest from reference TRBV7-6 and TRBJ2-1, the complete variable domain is GAGVSQSPRYKVTKRGQDVALRCDPISGHVSLYWYRQALGQGPEFLTYFNYEAQQDKSGLPNDRFSAERPEGSISTLTIQRTEQRDSAMYRCASSSGTRGGKARPIPEQFFGPGTRLTVL.

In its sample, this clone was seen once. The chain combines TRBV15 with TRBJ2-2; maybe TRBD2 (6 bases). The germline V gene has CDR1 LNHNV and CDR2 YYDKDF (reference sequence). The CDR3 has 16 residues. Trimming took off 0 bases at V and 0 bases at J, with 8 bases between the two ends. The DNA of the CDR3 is TGTGCCACCAGCAGAGAGCGGGGCGCGAACACCGGGGAGCTGTTTTTT. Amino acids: CATSRERGANTGELFF.

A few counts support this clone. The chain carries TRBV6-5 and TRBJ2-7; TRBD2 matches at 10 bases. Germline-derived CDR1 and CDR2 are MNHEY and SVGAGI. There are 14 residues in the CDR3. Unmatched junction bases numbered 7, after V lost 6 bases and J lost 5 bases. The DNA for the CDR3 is TGTGCCAGCAGAGTACTAGCGGGGAGGGACGAGCAGTACTTC. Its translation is CASRVLAGRDEQYF.

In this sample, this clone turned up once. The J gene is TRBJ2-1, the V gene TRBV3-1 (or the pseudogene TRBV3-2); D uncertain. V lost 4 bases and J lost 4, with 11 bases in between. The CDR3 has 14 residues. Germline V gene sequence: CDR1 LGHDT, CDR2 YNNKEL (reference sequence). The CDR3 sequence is CASSPVLLYNEQFF. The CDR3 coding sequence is TGTGCCAGCAGCCCGGTACTGCTTTACAATGAGCAGTTCTTC.

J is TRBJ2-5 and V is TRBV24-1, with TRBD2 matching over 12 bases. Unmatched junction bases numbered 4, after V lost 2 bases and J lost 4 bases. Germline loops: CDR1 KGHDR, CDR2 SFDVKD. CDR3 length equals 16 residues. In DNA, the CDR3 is TGTGCCACCAGTGATTCAGTACTAGCGGGGGGAGAGACCCAGTACTTC. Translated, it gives CATSDSVLAGGETQYF.

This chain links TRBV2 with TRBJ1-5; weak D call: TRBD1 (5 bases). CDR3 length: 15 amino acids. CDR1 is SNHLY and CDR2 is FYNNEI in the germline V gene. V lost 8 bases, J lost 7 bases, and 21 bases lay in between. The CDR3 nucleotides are TGTGCCAGCCAAACCGAGCAGGGAAGGGTCCAGCCCCAGCATTTT. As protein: CASQTEQGRVQPQHF.

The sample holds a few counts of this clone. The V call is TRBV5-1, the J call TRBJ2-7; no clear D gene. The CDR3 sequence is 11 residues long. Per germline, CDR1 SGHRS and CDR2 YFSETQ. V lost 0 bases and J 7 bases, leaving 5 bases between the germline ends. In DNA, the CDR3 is TGCGCCAGCAGCTTGGCGGAGGAGCAGTACTTC. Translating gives CASSLAEEQYF.

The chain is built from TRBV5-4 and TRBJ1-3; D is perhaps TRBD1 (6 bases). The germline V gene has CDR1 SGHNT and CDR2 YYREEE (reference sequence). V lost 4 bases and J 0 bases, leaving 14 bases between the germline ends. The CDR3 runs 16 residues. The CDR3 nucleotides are TGTGCCAGCAGCGAGGGGGGGGGCCGCTCTGGAAACACCATATATTTT. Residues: CASSEGGGRSGNTIYF.

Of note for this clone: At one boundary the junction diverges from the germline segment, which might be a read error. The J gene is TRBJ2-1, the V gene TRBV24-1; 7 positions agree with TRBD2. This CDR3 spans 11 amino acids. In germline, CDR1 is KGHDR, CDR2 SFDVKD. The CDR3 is CATSESGTTIF. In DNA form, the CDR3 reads TGTGCCACCAGTGAATCCGGGACTACGATCTTC.

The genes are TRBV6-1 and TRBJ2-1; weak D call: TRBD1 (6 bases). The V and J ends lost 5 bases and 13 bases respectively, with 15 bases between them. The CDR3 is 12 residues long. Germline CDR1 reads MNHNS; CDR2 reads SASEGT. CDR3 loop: CASSQQGTVQFF. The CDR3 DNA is TGTGCCAGCAGTCAACAGGGAACCGTTCAGTTCTTC.

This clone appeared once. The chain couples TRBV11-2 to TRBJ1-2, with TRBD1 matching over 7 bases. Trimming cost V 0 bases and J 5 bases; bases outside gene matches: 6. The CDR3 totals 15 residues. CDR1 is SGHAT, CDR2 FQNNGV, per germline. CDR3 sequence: CASSLDHRGRYGYTF. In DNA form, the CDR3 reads TGTGCCAGCAGCTTAGATCACAGGGGAAGGTATGGCTACACCTTC.

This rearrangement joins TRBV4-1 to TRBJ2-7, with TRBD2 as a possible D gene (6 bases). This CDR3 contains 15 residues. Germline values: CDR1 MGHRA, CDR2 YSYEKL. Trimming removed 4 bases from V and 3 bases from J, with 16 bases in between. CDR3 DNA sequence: TGCGCCAGCAGCCCTTCCGGGACGGGAGACTACGAGCAGTACTTC. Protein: CASSPSGTGDYEQYF.

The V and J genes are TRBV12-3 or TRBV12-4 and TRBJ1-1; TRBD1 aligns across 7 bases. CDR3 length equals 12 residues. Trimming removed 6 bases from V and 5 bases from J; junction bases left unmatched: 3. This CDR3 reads CASRNRGTEAFF. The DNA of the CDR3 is TGTGCCAGCAGGAACAGGGGAACTGAAGCTTTCTTT.

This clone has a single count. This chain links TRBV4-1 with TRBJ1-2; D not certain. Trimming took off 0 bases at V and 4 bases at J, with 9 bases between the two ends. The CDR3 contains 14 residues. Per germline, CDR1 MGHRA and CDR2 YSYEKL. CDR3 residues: CASSQEGVFYGYTF. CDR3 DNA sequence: TGCGCCAGCAGCCAAGAAGGAGTCTTCTATGGCTACACCTTC.

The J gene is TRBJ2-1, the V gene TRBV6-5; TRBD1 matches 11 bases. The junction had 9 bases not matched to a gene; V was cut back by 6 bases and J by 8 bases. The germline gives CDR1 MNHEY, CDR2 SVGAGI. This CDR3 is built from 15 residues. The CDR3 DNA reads TGTGCCAGCAGGCCAACTTTGGACAGGGGGCATGAGCAGTTCTTC. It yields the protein CASRPTLDRGHEQFF.

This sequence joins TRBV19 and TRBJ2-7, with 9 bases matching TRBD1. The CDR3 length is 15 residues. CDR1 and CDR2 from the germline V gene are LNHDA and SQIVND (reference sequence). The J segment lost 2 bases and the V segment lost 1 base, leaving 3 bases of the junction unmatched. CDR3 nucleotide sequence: TGTGCCAGTAGTATAGTCTGGACAGGGGCCTACGAGCAGTACTTC. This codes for CASSIVWTGAYEQYF.

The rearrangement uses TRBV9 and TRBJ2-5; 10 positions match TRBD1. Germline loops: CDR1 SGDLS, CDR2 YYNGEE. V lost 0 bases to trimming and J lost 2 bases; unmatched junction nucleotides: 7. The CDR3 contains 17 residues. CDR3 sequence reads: CASSVGRDRGRQETQYF. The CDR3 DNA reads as TGTGCCAGCAGCGTAGGACGAGACAGGGGGCGGCAAGAGACCCAGTACTTC.

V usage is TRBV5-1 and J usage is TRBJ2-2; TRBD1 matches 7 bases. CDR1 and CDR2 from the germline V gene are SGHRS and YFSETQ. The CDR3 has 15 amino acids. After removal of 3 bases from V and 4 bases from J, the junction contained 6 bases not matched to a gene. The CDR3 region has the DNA TGCGCCAGCAGCTCAGGACAGGTGGGCACCGGGGAGCTGTTTTTT. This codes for CASSSGQVGTGELFF.

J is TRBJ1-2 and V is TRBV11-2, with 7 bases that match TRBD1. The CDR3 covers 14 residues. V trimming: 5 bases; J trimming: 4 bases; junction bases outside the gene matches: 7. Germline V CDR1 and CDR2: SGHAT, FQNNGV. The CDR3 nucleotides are TGTGCCAGCAGCCCCCAGGGACAGATCTATGGCTACACCTTC. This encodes CASSPQGQIYGYTF.

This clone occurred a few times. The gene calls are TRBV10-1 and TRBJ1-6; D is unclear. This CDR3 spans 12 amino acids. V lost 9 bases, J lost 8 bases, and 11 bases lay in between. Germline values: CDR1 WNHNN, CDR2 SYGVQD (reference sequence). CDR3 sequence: CARTRADSPLHF. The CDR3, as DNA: TGCGCCAGAACCCGAGCCGATTCACCCCTCCACTTT.

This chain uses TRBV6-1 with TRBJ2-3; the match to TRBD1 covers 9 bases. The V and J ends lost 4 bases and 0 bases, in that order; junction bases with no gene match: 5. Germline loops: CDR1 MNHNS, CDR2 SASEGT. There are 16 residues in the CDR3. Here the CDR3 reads CASSVGTGLSTDTQYF. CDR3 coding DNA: TGTGCCAGCAGTGTCGGGACAGGGCTTAGCACAGATACGCAGTATTTT.